This TCR beta chain was documented in a study of blood T cell repertoires in COVID-19. Turning to the study itself: Donors in the United States, Italy and Spain gave samples during acute or convalescent COVID-19. T cells, B-cell-depleted T cells, or PBMCs supplied cDNA or gDNA.

This clone was counted once. The V gene's germline CDR1 is LGHDT and CDR2 YNNKEL (reference sequence). The V end lost 0 bases, the J end lost 7 bases, and 10 bases lay between the germline ends. The CDR3 consists of 14 residues. The protocol was immunoSEQ multiplex PCR, while the TCRdb copy is restricted to in-frame clones and leaves out a portion. The table lists approximately 200,000 clones, roughly nine tenths of them singletons. The origin of this receptor is a man between 70 and 80 years old with active or convalescent COVID-19. Sequencing was carried out using peripheral blood. V usage is TRBV3-1 (or the pseudogene TRBV3-2) and J usage is TRBJ2-1; D gene uncertain. Here the CDR3 DNA reads TGTGCCAGCAGCCAAGATCGGCCCGGGAATGAGCAGTTCTTC. It is translated as CASSQDRPGNEQFF.